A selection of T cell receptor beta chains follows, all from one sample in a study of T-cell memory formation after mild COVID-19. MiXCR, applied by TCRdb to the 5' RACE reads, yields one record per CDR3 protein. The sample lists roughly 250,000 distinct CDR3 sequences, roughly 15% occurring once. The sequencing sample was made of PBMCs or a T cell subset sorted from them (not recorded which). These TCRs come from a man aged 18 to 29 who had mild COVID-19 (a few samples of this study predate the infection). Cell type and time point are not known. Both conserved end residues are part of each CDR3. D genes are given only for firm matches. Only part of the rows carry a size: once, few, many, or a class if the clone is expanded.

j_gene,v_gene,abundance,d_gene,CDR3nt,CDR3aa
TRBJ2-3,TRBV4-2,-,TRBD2,TGTGCCAGCAGCCAAGATTCCCTAGCGGGGGGCTCCACAGATACGCAGTATTTT,CASSQDSLAGGSTDTQYF
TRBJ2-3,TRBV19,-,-,TGTGCCAGTAGTATGGCGGCGGGGGCCACAGATACGCAGTATTTT,CASSMAAGATDTQYF
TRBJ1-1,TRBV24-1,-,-,TGTGCCACCAGTGACACAGGGCATCCTGAAGCTTTCTTT,CATSDTGHPEAFF
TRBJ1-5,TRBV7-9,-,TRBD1,TGTTCCAGCAGCTGCCTACGGGACAGGGTTCTTCAGCCCCAGCATTTT,CSSSCLRDRVLQPQHF
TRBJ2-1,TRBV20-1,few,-,TGCAGTGCCTCCCCGCAAACAGGGAGCTCCTACAATGAGCAGTTCTTC,CSASPQTGSSYNEQFF
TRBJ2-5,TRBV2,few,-,TGTGCCACCGGGATGTTGGGCCTAACGGGCGAGACCCAGTACTTC,CATGMLGLTGETQYF
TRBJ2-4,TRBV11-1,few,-,TGTGCCAGCAGCTCAAGGTGGGGGGCATCCAAAAACATTCAGTACTTC,CASSSRWGASKNIQYF
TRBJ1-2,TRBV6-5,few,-,TGTGCCAGCAGTGACAGAGGGGCTCATGGCTACACCTTC,CASSDRGAHGYTF
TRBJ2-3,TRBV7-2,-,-,TGTGCCAGCAGCGCTCAAGGGGGGACTAGCACAGATACGCAGTATTTT,CASSAQGGTSTDTQYF
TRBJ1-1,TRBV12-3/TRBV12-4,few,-,TGTGCCAGCAGTTCGGCCATCTCCTCTATGAACACTGAAGCTTTCTTT,CASSSAISSMNTEAFF
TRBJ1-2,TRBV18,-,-,TGTGCCAGCTCACCACCGGGGACCTACTATGGCTACACCTTC,CASSPPGTYYGYTF
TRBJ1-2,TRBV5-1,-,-,TGCGCCAGCAGCCCCGGGACGGAAGCCGCCTATGGCTACACCTTC,CASSPGTEAAYGYTF
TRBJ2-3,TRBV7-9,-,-,TGTGCCAGCACGTGGGGTGTGGAATCAGATACGCAGTATTTT,CASTWGVESDTQYF
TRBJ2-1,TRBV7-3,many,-,TGTGCCAGCAGCGCCCAGGGGCCCAATGAGCAGTTCTTC,CASSAQGPNEQFF
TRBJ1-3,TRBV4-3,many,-,TGCGCCAGCAGCCAAGACAGCGTCGGTTCTGGAAACACCATATATTTT,CASSQDSVGSGNTIYF
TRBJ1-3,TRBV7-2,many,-,TGTGCCACCGCAGGGAGGGTCAACCCTGGAAACACCATATATTTT,CATAGRVNPGNTIYF
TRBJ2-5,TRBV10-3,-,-,TGTGCCATCAGTGAGAACGGGGGCAAGGAGACCCAGTACTTC,CAISENGGKETQYF
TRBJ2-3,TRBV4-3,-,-,TGCGCCAGCAGCCAAGCCGGGGCCCCGGGTGCGGATACGCAGTATTTT,CASSQAGAPGADTQYF
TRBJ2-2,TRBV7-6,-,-,TGTGCCAGCAGCTTAAACAGGGAGTGGACCGGGGAGCTGTTTTTT,CASSLNREWTGELFF
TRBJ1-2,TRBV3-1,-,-,TGTGCCAGCAGCCGAGAGTCCTATGGCTACACCTTC,CASSRESYGYTF
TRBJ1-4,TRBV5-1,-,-,TGCGCCAGCAGCCCCGACTTAAGGGCGGCTAATGAAAAACTGTTTTTT,CASSPDLRAANEKLFF
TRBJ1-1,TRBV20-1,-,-,TGCAGTGCTAGGGGTAGGGGGAGTACTGAAGCTTTCTTT,CSARGRGSTEAFF
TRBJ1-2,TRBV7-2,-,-,TGTGCCAGCAGCCGAAGAAATCCCGGGGGTGGCTACACCTTC,CASSRRNPGGGYTF
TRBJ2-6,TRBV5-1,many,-,TGCGCCAGCAGCTTGGTTGGTACTACTGGGGCCAACGTCCTGACTTTC,CASSLVGTTGANVLTF
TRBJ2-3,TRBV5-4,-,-,TGTGCCAGCAGCCCCATCGTCAGCACAGATACGCAGTATTTT,CASSPIVSTDTQYF
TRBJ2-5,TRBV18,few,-,TGTGCCAGCTCACCAGGACTTCAAGAGACCCAGTACTTC,CASSPGLQETQYF
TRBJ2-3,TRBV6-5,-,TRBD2,TGTGCCAGCAGTTACTCCCTAGCGGGGGCCCTAAGCACAGATACGCAGTATTTT,CASSYSLAGALSTDTQYF
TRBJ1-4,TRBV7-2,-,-,TGTGCCAGCAGCCCAGGCCCTGCAACTAATGAAAAACTGTTTTTT,CASSPGPATNEKLFF
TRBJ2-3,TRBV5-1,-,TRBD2,TGCGCCAGCAGCAGTCCAAGCGGGGCGCTCACAGATACGCAGTATTTT,CASSSPSGALTDTQYF
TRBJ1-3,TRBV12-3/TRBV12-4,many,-,TGTGCCAGCAGTCCCGGGACCGGGTTTTTCACCATATATTTT,CASSPGTGFFTIYF
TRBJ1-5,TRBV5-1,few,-,TGCGCCAGCAGTTTAACGGGCCCGAATAGCAATCAGCCCCAGCATTTT,CASSLTGPNSNQPQHF
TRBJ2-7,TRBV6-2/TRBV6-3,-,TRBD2,TGTGCCGGCCTACAGCCACCGGGGGGGGCCGGGCAGTACTTC,CAGLQPPGGAGQYF
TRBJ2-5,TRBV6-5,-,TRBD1,TGTGCCAGCAGTTACCGAGGGGGCGAGAGTGAAGAGACCCAGTACTTC,CASSYRGGESEETQYF
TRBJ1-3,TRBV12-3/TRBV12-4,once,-,TGTGCCAGCAGTTTGGGGTTTAGGGGTGGAAACACCATATATTTT,CASSLGFRGGNTIYF
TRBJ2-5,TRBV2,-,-,TGTGCCAGCAAAGAGCAAGAGACCCAGTACTTC,CASKEQETQYF
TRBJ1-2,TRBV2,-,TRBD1,TGTGCCAGCAGTTATGACAGGGGAGGAGGCTACACCTTC,CASSYDRGGGYTF
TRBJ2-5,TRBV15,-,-,TGTGCCACCAGCAGAGATCGTGCCAGGGTGTTCGAAGAGACCCAGTACTTC,CATSRDRARVFEETQYF
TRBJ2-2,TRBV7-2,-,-,TGTGCCAGCAGCCCCCGTTTGGGAGGCACCGGGGAGCTGTTTTTT,CASSPRLGGTGELFF
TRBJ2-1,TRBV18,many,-,TGTGCCAGCTCACCTCCCGGGATGCGCTCCTACAATGAGCAGTTCTTC,CASSPPGMRSYNEQFF
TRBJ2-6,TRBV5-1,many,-,TGCGCCAGCAGCTTGACCGGGTCCGGGGCCAACGTCCTGACTTTC,CASSLTGSGANVLTF
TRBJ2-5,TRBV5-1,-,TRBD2,TGCGCCAGCAGCTTGGGACTAGCGGGGAAAGAGACCCAGTACTTC,CASSLGLAGKETQYF
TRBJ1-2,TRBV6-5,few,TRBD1,TGTGCCAGCACCCAGGGGGCTAACTATGGCTACACCTTC,CASTQGANYGYTF